This TCR beta chain was profiled in a study of spatial heterogeneity in lung cancer. Time point: sample taken at primary tumor resection. Unsorted whole RNA of tumor, nontumor lung or frozen PBMC was sequenced. This clonotype has a count of ten or more. TCR cDNA molecules each had a unique molecular identifier. TCRdb itself ran the 5' RACE reads through MiXCR, one entry per CDR3 protein. In the table there are approximately 10,000 distinct CDR3 sequences, roughly 6.4% of which are singletons. V lost 0 bases and J 5 bases, leaving 12 bases between the germline ends. The length of the CDR3 is 15 residues. Germline-derived CDR1 and CDR2 are MNHNY and SVGAGI (reference sequence).

The sequences come from normal lung tissue next to the tumor, collected at surgery. The chain joins TRBV6-6 to TRBJ2-3; possibly TRBD1 or TRBD2 for D (5 bases each). The TCR was taken from a male donor with early-stage non-small cell lung cancer. CDR3 residues: CASSYSLGTIDTQYF. In nucleotides, the CDR3 is TGTGCCAGCAGTTACTCCCTAGGGACGATAGATACGCAGTATTTT.